A single sample gave rise to the 2 T cell receptor beta chains below, sequenced in a study of T cell changes during pregnancy in multiple sclerosis. Data came from immunoSEQ multiplex PCR; TCRdb stores just in-frame clones and leaves some out. The sample gives fewer than 80,000 clones, roughly 90% of which show up once; about 0.9% is in the top ten. Material: peripheral blood, obtained in the first trimester of pregnancy. All receptors derive from a female donor in good health, enrolled as a control in a pregnancy study.

In this sample, this clone turned up a few times. This sample also contains other DNA sequences that code for the same CDR3. The genes are TRBV6-5 and TRBJ1-4, with D possibly being TRBD1 (5 bases). V was cut by 0 bases and J by 1 base, with 6 bases left in between. CDR3 size: 15 residues. Per the germline V gene, CDR1 is MNHEY and CDR2 is SVGAGI. The CDR3 DNA reads as TGTGCCAGCAGTTACTCTCAGGGAACTAATGAAAAACTGTTTTTT. Translating gives CASSYSQGTNEKLFF.

The J gene is TRBJ1-2, the V gene TRBV11-2; 11 bases match TRBD1. The CDR3 contains 14 residues. Trimming removed 3 bases from V and 6 bases from J; junction bases left unmatched: 3. From germline, CDR1 is SGHAT and CDR2 FQNNGV. CDR3 sequence: CASSLDRGRDGYTF. CDR3 sequence (DNA): TGTGCCAGCAGCTTGGACAGGGGGCGGGATGGCTACACCTTC.